These 12 T cell receptor beta chains originate from one sample sequenced in a study of T cells after yellow fever vaccination. TCRdb processed the 5' RACE reads anew with MiXCR; each CDR3 protein has one entry. The sample lists around 340,000 distinct CDR3 sequences, about an eighth seen once, with 2.5% to 4% in the top ten. The starting material was CD4+ T cells sorted from PBMCs, obtained 15 days after the yellow fever booster vaccination. The receptors shown here come from a young man who received the YFV17D yellow fever vaccine.

This clonotype was picked up many times. CDR3 sequence: CASSLKPGTTPGRTQYF. The CDR3 DNA sequence: TGTGCCAGCAGCCTCAAGCCCGGGACCACCCCTGGGAGGACCCAGTACTTC. V gene TRBV5-6 combines with J gene TRBJ2-5; the D gene could be TRBD1 or TRBD2 (5 bases each). This CDR3 has 17 residues. Trimming stripped 4 bases from V and 7 bases from J, with 26 bases between. CDR1 is SGHDT and CDR2 is YYEEEE in the germline V gene. Looking up the rest from reference TRBV5-6 and TRBJ2-5 gives the full variable domain: DAGVTQSPTHLIKTRGQQVTLRCSPKSGHDTVSWYQQALGQGPQFIFQYYEEEERQRGNFPDRFSGHQFPNYSSELNVNALLLGDSALYLCASSLKPGTTPGRTQYFGPGTRLLVL.

The V call is TRBV3-1, the J call TRBJ2-1; D uncertain. The V end was cut by 1 base, the J end by 6 bases, with 7 bases between. The CDR3 runs 13 residues. Germline CDR1 LGHDT, CDR2 YNNKEL (reference sequence). CDR3 in amino acids: CASSQVTINEQFF. The CDR3 bases are TGTGCCAGCAGCCAAGTAACAATCAATGAGCAGTTCTTC.

The rearrangement uses TRBV6-2 or TRBV6-3 and TRBJ2-3, with 10 bases fitting TRBD1. With V trimmed by 7 bases and J by 4 bases, 5 bases remained unmatched. From germline, CDR1 is MNHEY and CDR2 SVGEGT. There are 14 residues in the CDR3. CDR3: CASTPGQGPDTQYF. The CDR3 DNA reads TGTGCCAGCACCCCGGGACAGGGGCCAGATACGCAGTATTTT.

CDR3 sequence: CASSSGQGASGNTIYF. The CDR3 bases are TGCGCCAGCAGCAGCGGACAGGGGGCGTCCGGAAACACCATATATTTT. This chain joins TRBV5-1 and TRBJ1-3, with 11 bases identical to TRBD1. The CDR3 totals 16 residues. CDR1 and CDR2 from the germline V gene are SGHRS and YFSETQ. V shed 4 bases and J 4 bases; nucleotides not matched to a gene: 7.

This clonotype has ten or more counts. J is TRBJ2-2 and V is TRBV6-5, with D maybe TRBD1 (6 bases). The ends were cut back, 6 bases at V and 0 bases at J, with 11 bases in the middle. CDR3 size: 15 residues. Germline V gives CDR1 MNHEY, CDR2 SVGAGI. The CDR3 bases are TGTGCCAGCAGCCGAGGGGGTCCGAACACCGGGGAGCTGTTTTTT. This sequence encodes CASSRGGPNTGELFF.

This clonotype was detected ten times or more. The CDR3 sequence is CASTPGENYGYTF. Here the CDR3 DNA reads TGTGCCAGCACCCCGGGCGAAAACTATGGCTACACCTTC. This rearrangement joins TRBV6-5 to TRBJ1-2; D is ambiguous. V lost 7 bases and J 2 bases, leaving 11 bases between the germline ends. Germline loops: CDR1 MNHEY, CDR2 SVGAGI. The CDR3 consists of 13 residues.

This clonotype appeared a few times. The CDR3 bases are TGTGCCAGCGGCCCAGCGGGTAGCACAGATACGCAGTATTTT. It encodes CASGPAGSTDTQYF. V usage is TRBV6-5 and J usage is TRBJ2-3; TRBD2 is a possible D gene (6 bases). CDR3 length: 14 amino acids. Trimming took 8 bases from V and 0 from J, leaving 12 bases between them. CDR1 is MNHEY, CDR2 SVGAGI, per germline.

V usage is TRBV6-6 and J usage is TRBJ1-1; D perhaps matches TRBD1 (6 bases). This CDR3 spans 15 amino acids. Germline V lookup: CDR1 MNHNY, CDR2 SVGAGI (reference sequence). Trimming left V 8 bases short and J 2 bases short, with 18 bases between. As DNA, the CDR3 is TGTGCCAGCGGAGCCTGGGGGGCCTTTAACACTGAAGCTTTCTTT. Amino acid sequence: CASGAWGAFNTEAFF.

This clonotype was seen repeatedly, ten times or more. The rearrangement links TRBV6-5 to TRBJ2-7; D could derive from TRBD1 or TRBD2 (5 bases each). V was shortened by 9 bases and J by 0 bases, with 12 bases between the two germline ends. Germline V gives CDR1 MNHEY, CDR2 SVGAGI. The CDR3 totals 13 residues. CDR3 DNA sequence: TGTGCCAGTCAGGACGGGGCCTCCTACGAGCAGTACTTC. Protein sequence: CASQDGASYEQYF.

This clonotype was seen a handful of times. The J gene is TRBJ2-5, the V gene TRBV6-1; 7 positions agree with TRBD1. Germline trimming cut 6 bases from V and 5 bases from J; bases unmatched to any gene: 9. This CDR3 spans 14 amino acids. Per germline, CDR1 MNHNS and CDR2 SASEGT. This CDR3 reads CASSTNRGVETQYF. CDR3 in DNA: TGTGCCAGCAGCACGAACAGGGGAGTTGAGACCCAGTACTTC.

This clonotype was seen many times. The V and J genes are TRBV6-1 and TRBJ2-5; 7 bases map to TRBD1. J lost 2 bases, V lost 1 base, and 10 bases had no gene match. The germline V gene has CDR1 MNHNS and CDR2 SASEGT. The CDR3 spans 17 residues. The CDR3 coding sequence is TGTGCCAGCAGTGAAGGGCAGGGGGTAAAGGGGCAAGAGACCCAGTACTTC. It encodes CASSEGQGVKGQETQYF.

The CDR3 reads CASSQTGLETQYF. The DNA of the CDR3 is TGCGCCAGCAGCCAAACAGGGCTGGAGACCCAGTACTTC. The V call is TRBV4-1, the J call TRBJ2-5; maybe TRBD1 (6 bases). The CDR3 runs 13 residues. Trimming took 2 bases from V and 5 from J, leaving 9 bases between them. Germline V gives CDR1 MGHRA, CDR2 YSYEKL.